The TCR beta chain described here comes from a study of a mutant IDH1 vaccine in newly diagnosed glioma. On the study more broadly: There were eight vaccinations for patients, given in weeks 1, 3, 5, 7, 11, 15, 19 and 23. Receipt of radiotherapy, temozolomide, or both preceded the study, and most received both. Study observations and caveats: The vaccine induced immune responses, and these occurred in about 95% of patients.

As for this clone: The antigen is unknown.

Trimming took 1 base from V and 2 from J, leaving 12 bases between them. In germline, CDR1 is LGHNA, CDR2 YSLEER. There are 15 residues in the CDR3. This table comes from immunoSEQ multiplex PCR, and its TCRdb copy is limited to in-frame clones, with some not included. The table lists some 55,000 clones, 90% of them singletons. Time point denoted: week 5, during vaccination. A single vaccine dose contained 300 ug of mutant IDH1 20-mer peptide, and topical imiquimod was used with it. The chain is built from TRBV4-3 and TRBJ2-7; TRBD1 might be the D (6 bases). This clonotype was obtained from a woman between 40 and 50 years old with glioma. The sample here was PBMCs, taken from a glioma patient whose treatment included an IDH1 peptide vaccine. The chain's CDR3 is CASSQGSTGTYEQYF. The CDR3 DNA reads TGCGCCAGCAGCCAAGGGTCGACAGGCACCTACGAGCAGTACTTC.